This T cell receptor (beta chain) was sequenced for a study of T cells in Graves' hyperthyroidism and ophthalmopathy. CDR3 length: 15 residues. The germline gives CDR1 KGHSH, CDR2 LQKENI. V shed 3 bases and J 2 bases; nucleotides not matched to a gene: 3. When ophthalmopathy did not progress within 18 months, Graves' hyperthyroidism was considered stable. The source of the PBMCs was approximately 10 ml of fresh peripheral blood. Amplified TCR beta CDR3 regions derived from RNA transcripts. The primer set for the first-round RT-PCR of the TCR CDR3 was HTBI. MiXCR was run by TCRdb on the multiplex PCR reads, yielding one entry per CDR3 protein. Among hundreds of thousands of distinct CDR3 sequences listed, around 15% were seen once. This clonotype was recorded a few times.

This chain connects TRBV18 to TRBJ2-7; 11 bases fit TRBD2. Sample: blood. The receptor was isolated from a woman aged 18 to 35 with Graves' hyperthyroidism. The CDR3, as DNA: TGTGCCAGCTCACCTAGCGGGAGGGGAACCTACGAGCAGTACTTC. This encodes CASSPSGRGTYEQYF.